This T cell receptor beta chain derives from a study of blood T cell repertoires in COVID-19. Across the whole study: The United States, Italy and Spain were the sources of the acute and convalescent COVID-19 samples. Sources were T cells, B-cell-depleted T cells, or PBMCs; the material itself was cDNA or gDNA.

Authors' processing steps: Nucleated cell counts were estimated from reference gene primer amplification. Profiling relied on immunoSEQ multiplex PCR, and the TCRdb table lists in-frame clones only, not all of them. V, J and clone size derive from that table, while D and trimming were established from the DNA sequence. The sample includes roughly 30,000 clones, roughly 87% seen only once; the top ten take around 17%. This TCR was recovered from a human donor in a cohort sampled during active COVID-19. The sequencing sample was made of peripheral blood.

CDR3 residues: CATAQQGPRTNEKLFF. The CDR3, as DNA: TGTGCCACCGCCCAACAGGGGCCGAGGACTAATGAAAAACTGTTTTTT. The chain recombines TRBV10-3 with TRBJ1-4; 7 bases map to TRBD1. The J segment lost 2 bases and the V segment lost 10 bases, leaving 13 bases of the junction unmatched. Germline V gene sequence: CDR1 ENHRY, CDR2 SYGVKD. There are 16 residues in the CDR3.